Listed below are T cell receptor beta chains from one sample, sequenced in a study of shared clonotypes between healthy human individuals. This table comes from immunoSEQ multiplex PCR, and its TCRdb copy is limited to in-frame clones, with some not included. The sample has roughly 1.5 million clones, 98% seen once. The sequencing sample was made of naive CD4+ T cells sorted from blood. Receptor source: a young man in good health. The CDR3 runs from the conserved cysteine through the conserved F or W. D genes are given only for firm matches.

length	V	J	D	DNA	CDR3
13	TRBV6-1	TRBJ2-7	TRBD2	TGTGCCAGCAGGGCTAGCGGGGCCTACGAGCAGTACTTC	CASRASGAYEQYF
12	TRBV28	TRBJ2-7	TRBD2	TGTGCCACCCGGGAGGGATCCTACGAGCAGTACTTC	CATREGSYEQYF
15	TRBV28	TRBJ1-2	.	TGTGCCAGCAGTTTAGGGTTCAACAGGGTTGGTGGCTACACCTTC	CASSLGFNRVGGYTF
18	TRBV11-3	TRBJ2-1	.	TGTGCCAGCAGCCCCCCACGTAGCGTCGGGTGTTATGGGGATGAGCAGTTCTTC	CASSPPRSVGCYGDEQFF
13	TRBV7-7	TRBJ1-1	.	TGTGCCAGCAGCGCGGGGACCAACACTGAAGCTTTCTTT	CASSAGTNTEAFF
10	TRBV20-1	TRBJ2-5	.	TGCAGTGCTCCGGGAGAGACCCAGTACTTC	CSAPGETQYF
14	TRBV7-2	TRBJ2-7	.	TGTGCCAGCAGCTTAGACAGAGCCATCTACGAGCAGTACTTC	CASSLDRAIYEQYF
14	TRBV6-5	TRBJ2-7	.	TGTGCCAGCAGTTACTCGAACATACAACCCGAGCAGTACTTC	CASSYSNIQPEQYF
15	TRBV11-2	TRBJ2-1	.	TGTGCCAGCAGCAAAATCAGAGGGTCCTACAATGAGCAGTTCTTC	CASSKIRGSYNEQFF
14	TRBV7-2	TRBJ2-4	.	TGTGCCAGCAGCTTAGCCCTGACAGAAAACATTCAGTACTTC	CASSLALTENIQYF
15	TRBV6-5	TRBJ2-7	TRBD1	TGTGCCAGCAGTTACGGACAGGGGGCCACCTACGAGCAGTACTTC	CASSYGQGATYEQYF
17	TRBV5-1	TRBJ2-1	TRBD1	TGCGCCAGCGCTACCGGGACAGGCCCCAGCTCCTACAATGAGCAGTTCTTC	CASATGTGPSSYNEQFF
13	TRBV28	TRBJ1-2	TRBD1	TGTGCCAGCAGCTCGGGACAGGGGTATGGCTACACCTTC	CASSSGQGYGYTF
11	TRBV20-1	TRBJ2-7	.	TGCAGTGCTAGAGACGGTTTCGAGCAGTACTTC	CSARDGFEQYF
13	TRBV6-5	TRBJ2-3	.	TGTGCCAGCAGAGAACTAAGCACAGATACGCAGTATTTT	CASRELSTDTQYF
13	TRBV30	TRBJ2-5	TRBD2	TGTGCCTGGAAGCGGGAGGACCAAGAGACCCAGTACTTC	CAWKREDQETQYF
14	TRBV6-1	TRBJ1-5	.	TGTGCCAGCAGTGATTGGGGGCGCGGTCAGCCCCAGCATTTT	CASSDWGRGQPQHF
13	TRBV28	TRBJ1-1	.	TGTGCCAGCAGTCTCATGGGGCGAGCAGAAGCTTTCTTT	CASSLMGRAEAFF
12	TRBV6-1	TRBJ2-7	.	TGTGCCAACGGCAGGGGTACCTACGAGCAGTACTTC	CANGRGTYEQYF
13	TRBV27	TRBJ1-2	TRBD1	TGTGCCAGCCGGACAGGACTTTCCTATGGCTACACCTTC	CASRTGLSYGYTF
14	TRBV30	TRBJ2-3	TRBD2	TGTGCCTGGGACGGACTAGCTCGCACAGATACGCAGTATTTT	CAWDGLARTDTQYF
11	TRBV20-1	TRBJ2-5	.	TGCAGTGCCACGCCCAAAGAGACCCAGTACTTC	CSATPKETQYF